These 6 T cell receptor beta chains were sequenced from one sample in a study of regulatory T cells in long-lasting Graves disease. Described time point: persistent/refractory GD, antithyroid drugs over 5 years with positive TRAb. From RNA extracted from PBMCs, the TCR library was made. The authors built TCR beta libraries using iRepertoire HTBI primers and Arm-PCR of CDR3 regions. TCRdb ran MiXCR on the multiplex PCR reads and lists one entry per CDR3 protein. The repertoire holds a few hundred thousand distinct CDR3 sequences, with roughly 24% as singletons. Sequencing used peripheral blood mononuclear cells (PBMCs), obtained when the disease was refractory, from a patient treated with antithyroid drugs. The receptor source for this set is a woman in her forties with Graves disease.

The chain carries TRBV11-2 and TRBJ2-4; TRBD2 matches 8 bases. Germline CDR1 is SGHAT and CDR2 is FQNNGV. The CDR3 is 15 amino acids. CDR3 loop: CATTGSSGSKNIQYF. The CDR3 DNA sequence: TGTGCAACTACTGGGTCTAGCGGGTCCAAAAACATTCAGTACTTC. The full variable domain, its missing parts supplied by reference TRBV11-2 and TRBJ2-4, is EAGVAQSPRYKIIEKRQSVAFWCNPISGHATLYWYQQILGQGPKLLIQFQNNGVVDDSQLPKDRFSAERLKGVDSTLKIQPAKLEDSAVYLCATTGSSGSKNIQYFGAGTRLSVL.

This clonotype was found many times. The V and J genes are TRBV28 and TRBJ1-5; 7 bases map to TRBD1. V shed 6 bases, J shed 0 bases, and the junction held 11 bases outside the gene matches. Germline CDR1 and CDR2: MDHEN and SYDVKM. This CDR3 contains 17 residues. CDR3 protein: CASRKGTESYSNQPQHF. As DNA, the CDR3 is TGTGCCAGCAGGAAGGGGACAGAGAGTTATAGCAATCAGCCCCAGCATTTT.

This clonotype has ten or more counts. The chain uses TRBV2 and TRBJ2-2; weak D call: TRBD2 (6 bases). This CDR3 has 11 amino acids. V was shortened by 8 bases and J by 8 bases, with 9 bases between the two germline ends. Per the germline V gene, CDR1 is SNHLY and CDR2 is FYNNEI. This CDR3 is CASRREGELFF. CDR3 in DNA: TGTGCCAGCCGACGGGAGGGGGAGCTGTTTTTT. Supplemented by reference TRBV2 and TRBJ2-2, the full variable domain reads EPEVTQTPSHQVTQMGQEVILRCVPISNHLYFYWYRQILGQKVEFLVSFYNNEISEKSEIFDDQFSVERPDGSNFTLKIRSTKLEDSAMYFCASRREGELFFGEGSRLTVL.

The chain uses TRBV6-2 or TRBV6-3 and TRBJ2-7, with TRBD2 as a possible D gene (5 bases). Trimming stripped 2 bases from V and 5 bases from J, with 16 bases between. CDR3 length equals 15 residues. From germline, CDR1 is MNHEY and CDR2 SVGEGT. CDR3 protein: CASSYRVHGVHEQYF. The CDR3 nucleotides are TGTGCCAGCAGTTACCGCGTCCACGGGGTCCACGAGCAGTACTTC.

Concerning this clonotype itself: A much larger clone sits a single nucleotide away, making a read error possible. This chain connects TRBV2 to TRBJ1-3, with no clear D. CDR1 is SNHLY and CDR2 is FYNNEI in the germline V gene. The CDR3 is made up of 15 amino acids. The V gene lost 6 bases and the J gene lost 0 bases, with 12 bases spanning the gap. CDR3 sequence: CASSAGRFSGNTIYF. CDR3 in DNA: TGTGCCAGCAGCGCAGGACGGTTCTCTGGAAACACCATATATTTT. Full variable domain (outside the CDR3, taken from reference TRBV2 and TRBJ1-3): EPEVTQTPSHQVTQMGQEVILRCVPISNHLYFYWYRQILGQKVEFLVSFYNNEISEKSEIFDDQFSVERPDGSNFTLKIRSTKLEDSAMYFCASSAGRFSGNTIYFGEGSWLTVV.

This clonotype was picked up many times. V usage is TRBV28 and J usage is TRBJ2-7, with D possibly being TRBD2 (6 bases). V was cut by 7 bases and J by 3 bases, with 13 bases left in between. Germline V gene sequence: CDR1 MDHEN, CDR2 SYDVKM. This CDR3 comprises 13 residues. CDR3 residues: CASTSPGVYEQYF. As DNA, the CDR3 is TGTGCCAGCACCTCCCCGGGAGTCTACGAGCAGTACTTC. Full variable domain (missing parts from reference TRBV28 and TRBJ2-7): DVKVTQSSRYLVKRTGEKVFLECVQDMDHENMFWYRQDPGLGLRLIYFSYDVKMKEKGDIPEGYSVSREKKERFSLILESASTNQTSMYLCASTSPGVYEQYFGPGTRLTVT.